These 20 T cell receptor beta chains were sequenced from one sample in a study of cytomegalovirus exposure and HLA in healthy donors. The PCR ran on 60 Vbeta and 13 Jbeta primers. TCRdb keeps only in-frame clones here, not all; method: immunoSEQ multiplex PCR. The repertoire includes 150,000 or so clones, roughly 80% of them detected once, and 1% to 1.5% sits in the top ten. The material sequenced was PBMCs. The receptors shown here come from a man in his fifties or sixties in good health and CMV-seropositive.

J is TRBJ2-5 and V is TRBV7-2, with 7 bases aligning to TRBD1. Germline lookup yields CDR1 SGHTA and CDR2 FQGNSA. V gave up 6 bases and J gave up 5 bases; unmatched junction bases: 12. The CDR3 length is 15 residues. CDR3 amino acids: CASRAGTVTRETQYF. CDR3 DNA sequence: TGTGCCAGCAGAGCCGGGACAGTGACTCGTGAGACCCAGTACTTC.

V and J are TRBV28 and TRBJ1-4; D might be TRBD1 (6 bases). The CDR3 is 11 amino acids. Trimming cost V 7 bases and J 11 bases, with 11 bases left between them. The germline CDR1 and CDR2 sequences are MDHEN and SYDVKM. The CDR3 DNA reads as TGTGCCAGCAAAGGGACACTTAAACTGTTTTTT. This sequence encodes CASKGTLKLFF.

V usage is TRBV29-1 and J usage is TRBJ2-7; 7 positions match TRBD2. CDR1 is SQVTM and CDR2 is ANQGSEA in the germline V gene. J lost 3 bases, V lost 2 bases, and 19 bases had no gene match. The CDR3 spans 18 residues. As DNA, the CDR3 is TGCAGCGTTGAAAACCCCCCCAGCAGGGAGGGAACGGGCTACGAGCAGTACTTC. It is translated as CSVENPPSREGTGYEQYF.

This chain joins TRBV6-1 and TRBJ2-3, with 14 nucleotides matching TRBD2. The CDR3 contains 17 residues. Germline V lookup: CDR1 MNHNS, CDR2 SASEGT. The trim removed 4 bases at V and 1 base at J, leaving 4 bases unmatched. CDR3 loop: CASSGLAGGPGTDTQYF. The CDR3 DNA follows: TGTGCCAGCAGTGGACTAGCGGGAGGGCCGGGCACAGATACGCAGTATTTT.

The CDR3, as DNA: TGTGCCAGCAGTCCCGGGACAGTCAATCAGCCCCAGCATTTT. Protein: CASSPGTVNQPQHF. The chain has TRBV28 and TRBJ1-5; TRBD1 aligns across 7 bases. The CDR3 runs to 14 residues. CDR1 and CDR2 from the germline V gene are MDHEN and SYDVKM. Unmatched junction bases numbered 4, after V lost 5 bases and J lost 3 bases.

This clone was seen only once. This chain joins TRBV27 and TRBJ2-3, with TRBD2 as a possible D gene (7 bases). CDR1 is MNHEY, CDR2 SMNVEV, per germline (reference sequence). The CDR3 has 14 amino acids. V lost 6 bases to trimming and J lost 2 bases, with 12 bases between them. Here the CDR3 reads CASRRGPLTDTQYF. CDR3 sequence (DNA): TGTGCCAGCAGGCGGGGGCCCCTCACAGATACGCAGTATTTT.

Written as DNA, the CDR3 is TGTGCCTGGCTACGGACGGGGGAGAGCAATGAAAAACTGTTTTTT. It yields the protein CAWLRTGESNEKLFF. The rearrangement joins TRBV30 to TRBJ1-4, with D possibly TRBD1 on 5 matching bases. Between the trimmed V and J ends, which lost 5 bases and 5 bases, there was a span of 18 bases. The CDR3 runs to 15 residues. Germline CDR1 GTSNPN, CDR2 SVGIG (reference sequence).

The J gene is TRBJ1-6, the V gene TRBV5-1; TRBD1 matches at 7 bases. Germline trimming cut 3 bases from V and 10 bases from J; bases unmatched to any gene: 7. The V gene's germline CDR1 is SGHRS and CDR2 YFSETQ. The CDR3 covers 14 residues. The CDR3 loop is CASSSPTGNSPLHF. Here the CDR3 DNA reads TGCGCCAGCAGCTCTCCGACAGGGAACTCACCCCTCCACTTT.

The CDR3 protein is CASSLRGGDTQYF. The CDR3 DNA sequence: TGTGCCAGCAGCTTAAGGGGTGGCGATACGCAGTATTTT. This chain uses TRBV5-5 with TRBJ2-3; TRBD1 might be the D (5 bases). The CDR3 sequence is 13 residues long. CDR1 is SGHKS, CDR2 YYEKEE, per germline (reference sequence). V was clipped by 2 bases and J by 6 bases, with 10 bases between them.

This CDR3 reads CASSLVRGNGNEQFF. The CDR3 coding sequence is TGTGCCAGCAGCTTAGTCCGCGGGAATGGCAATGAGCAGTTCTTC. V usage is TRBV7-8 and J usage is TRBJ2-1; TRBD2 is a possible D gene (6 bases). The CDR3 spans 15 residues. Trimming shortened V by 1 base and J by 6 bases, and 13 bases separated the two germline ends. Germline CDR1 reads SGHVS; CDR2 reads FQNEAQ.

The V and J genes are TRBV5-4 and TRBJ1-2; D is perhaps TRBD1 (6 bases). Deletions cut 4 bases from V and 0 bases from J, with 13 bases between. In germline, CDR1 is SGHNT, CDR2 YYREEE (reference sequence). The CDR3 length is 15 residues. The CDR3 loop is CASSRGHEANYGYTF. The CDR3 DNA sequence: TGTGCCAGCAGCCGGGGACACGAAGCTAACTATGGCTACACCTTC.

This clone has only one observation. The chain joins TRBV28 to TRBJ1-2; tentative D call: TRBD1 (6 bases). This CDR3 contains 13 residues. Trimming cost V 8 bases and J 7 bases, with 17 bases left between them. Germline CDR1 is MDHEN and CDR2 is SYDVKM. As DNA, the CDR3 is TGTGCCAGCGCCGAGACAGGCGGTGGTGGCTACACCTTC. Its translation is CASAETGGGGYTF.

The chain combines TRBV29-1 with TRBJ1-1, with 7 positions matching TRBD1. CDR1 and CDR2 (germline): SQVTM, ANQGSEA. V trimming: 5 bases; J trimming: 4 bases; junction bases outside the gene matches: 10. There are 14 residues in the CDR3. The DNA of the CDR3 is TGCAGCGTTTCAGCAGGGGGTGGAGGCACTGAAGCTTTCTTT. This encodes CSVSAGGGGTEAFF. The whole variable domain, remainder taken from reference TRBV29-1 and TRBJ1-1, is SAVISQKPSRDICQRGTSLTIQCQVDSQVTMMFWYRQQPGQSLTLIATANQGSEATYESGFVIDKFPISRPNLTFSTLTVSNMSPEDSSIYLCSVSAGGGGTEAFFGQGTRLTVV.

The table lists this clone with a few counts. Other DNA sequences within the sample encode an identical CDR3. DNA of the CDR3: TGCGCCAGCAGCTTGACGGGGAACACTGAAGCTTTCTTT. This codes for CASSLTGNTEAFF. The chain uses TRBV5-1 and TRBJ1-1; D is unclear. V was trimmed by 1 base and J by 1 base, leaving 5 bases between them. Germline V gives CDR1 SGHRS, CDR2 YFSETQ. This CDR3 has 13 amino acids.

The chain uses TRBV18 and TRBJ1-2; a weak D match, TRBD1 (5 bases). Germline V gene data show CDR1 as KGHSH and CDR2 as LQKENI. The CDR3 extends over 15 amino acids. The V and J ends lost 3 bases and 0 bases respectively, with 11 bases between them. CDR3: CASSPRQNANYGYTF. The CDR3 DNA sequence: TGTGCCAGCTCACCTCGACAGAATGCTAACTATGGCTACACCTTC. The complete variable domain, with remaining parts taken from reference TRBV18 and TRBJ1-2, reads NAGVMQNPRHLVRRRGQEARLRCSPMKGHSHVYWYRQLPEEGLKFMVYLQKENIIDESGMPKERFSAEFPKEGPSILRIQQVVRGDSAAYFCASSPRQNANYGYTFGSGTRLTVV.

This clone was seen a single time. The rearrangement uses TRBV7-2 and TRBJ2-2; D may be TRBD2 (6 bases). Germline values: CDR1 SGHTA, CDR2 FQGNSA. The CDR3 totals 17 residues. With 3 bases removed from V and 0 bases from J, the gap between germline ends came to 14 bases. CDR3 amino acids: CASSFPRGRTNTGELFF. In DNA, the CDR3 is TGTGCCAGCAGCTTTCCGCGGGGTAGAACGAACACCGGGGAGCTGTTTTTT.

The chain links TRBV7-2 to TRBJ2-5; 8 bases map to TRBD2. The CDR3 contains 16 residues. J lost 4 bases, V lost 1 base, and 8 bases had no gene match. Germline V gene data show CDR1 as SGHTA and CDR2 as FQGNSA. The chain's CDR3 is CASSLDWAGGGETQYF. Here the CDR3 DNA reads TGTGCCAGCAGCTTAGATTGGGCGGGAGGTGGAGAGACCCAGTACTTC.

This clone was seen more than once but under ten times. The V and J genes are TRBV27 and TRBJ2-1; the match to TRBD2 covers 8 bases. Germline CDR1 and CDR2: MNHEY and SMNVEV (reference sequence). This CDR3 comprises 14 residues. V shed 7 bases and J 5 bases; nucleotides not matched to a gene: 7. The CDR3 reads CASIRLAGDNEQFF. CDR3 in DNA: TGTGCCAGCATAAGGCTAGCGGGTGACAATGAGCAGTTCTTC.

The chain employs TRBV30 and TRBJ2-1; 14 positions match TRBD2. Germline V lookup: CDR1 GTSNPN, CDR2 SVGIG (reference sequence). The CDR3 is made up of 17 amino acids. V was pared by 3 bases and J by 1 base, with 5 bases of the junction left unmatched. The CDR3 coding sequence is TGTGCCTGGAGCGGGACTAGCGGGAGTAGTTCCTACAATGAGCAGTTCTTC. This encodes CAWSGTSGSSSYNEQFF.

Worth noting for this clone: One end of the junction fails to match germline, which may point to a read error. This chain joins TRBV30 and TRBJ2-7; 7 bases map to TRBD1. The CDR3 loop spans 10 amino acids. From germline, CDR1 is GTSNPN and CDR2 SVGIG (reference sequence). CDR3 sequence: CAWTETGLSF. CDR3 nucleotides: TGTGCCTGGACCGAGACAGGGCTTTCTTTC.